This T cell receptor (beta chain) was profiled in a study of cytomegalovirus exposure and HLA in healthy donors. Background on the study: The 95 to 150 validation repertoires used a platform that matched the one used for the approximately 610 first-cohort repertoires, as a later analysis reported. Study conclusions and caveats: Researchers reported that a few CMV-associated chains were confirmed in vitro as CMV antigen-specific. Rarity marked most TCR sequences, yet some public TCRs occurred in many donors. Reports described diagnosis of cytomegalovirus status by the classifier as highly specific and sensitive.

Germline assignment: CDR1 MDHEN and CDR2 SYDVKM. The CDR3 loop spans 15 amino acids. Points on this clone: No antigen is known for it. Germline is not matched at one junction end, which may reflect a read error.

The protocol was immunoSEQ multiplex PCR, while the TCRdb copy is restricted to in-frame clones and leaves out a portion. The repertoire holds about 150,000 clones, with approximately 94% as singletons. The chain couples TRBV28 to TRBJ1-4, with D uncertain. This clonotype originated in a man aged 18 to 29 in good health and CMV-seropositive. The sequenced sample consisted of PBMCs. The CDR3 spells CASSTGEAPNENLFF. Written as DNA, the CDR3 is TGTGCCAGCAGTACGGGAGAGGCCCCTAATGAAAATCTGTTTTTT.